Included here is one T cell receptor (beta chain) sequence, with context. The sample is drawn from a study of blood T cell repertoires in COVID-19. This CDR3 contains 11 residues. Deletions cut 4 bases from V and 8 bases from J, with 5 bases between. Germline CDR1 reads SGHNT; CDR2 reads YENEEA. Original analysis: How many nucleated cells were present was estimated from reference gene primer amplification. Measured with immunoSEQ multiplex PCR; TCRdb has only the in-frame clones, and not every one. That table furnishes V, J and clone size, whereas the DNA furnished D and trimming. The profile shows about 440,000 clones, roughly 87% of them singletons. Participants spanned ages about 18 to 100 years and resided in about two dozen US areas.

This receptor was identified in a man aged 18 to 35 who had recovered from COVID-19. Sequences were obtained from PBMCs or T cells enriched from blood (not recorded which). This chain connects TRBV11-3 to TRBJ1-4; D might be TRBD1 (5 bases). CDR3 nucleotide sequence: TGTGCCAGCAGCTGGGGCGAAAAACTGTTTTTT. It codes for CASSWGEKLFF.